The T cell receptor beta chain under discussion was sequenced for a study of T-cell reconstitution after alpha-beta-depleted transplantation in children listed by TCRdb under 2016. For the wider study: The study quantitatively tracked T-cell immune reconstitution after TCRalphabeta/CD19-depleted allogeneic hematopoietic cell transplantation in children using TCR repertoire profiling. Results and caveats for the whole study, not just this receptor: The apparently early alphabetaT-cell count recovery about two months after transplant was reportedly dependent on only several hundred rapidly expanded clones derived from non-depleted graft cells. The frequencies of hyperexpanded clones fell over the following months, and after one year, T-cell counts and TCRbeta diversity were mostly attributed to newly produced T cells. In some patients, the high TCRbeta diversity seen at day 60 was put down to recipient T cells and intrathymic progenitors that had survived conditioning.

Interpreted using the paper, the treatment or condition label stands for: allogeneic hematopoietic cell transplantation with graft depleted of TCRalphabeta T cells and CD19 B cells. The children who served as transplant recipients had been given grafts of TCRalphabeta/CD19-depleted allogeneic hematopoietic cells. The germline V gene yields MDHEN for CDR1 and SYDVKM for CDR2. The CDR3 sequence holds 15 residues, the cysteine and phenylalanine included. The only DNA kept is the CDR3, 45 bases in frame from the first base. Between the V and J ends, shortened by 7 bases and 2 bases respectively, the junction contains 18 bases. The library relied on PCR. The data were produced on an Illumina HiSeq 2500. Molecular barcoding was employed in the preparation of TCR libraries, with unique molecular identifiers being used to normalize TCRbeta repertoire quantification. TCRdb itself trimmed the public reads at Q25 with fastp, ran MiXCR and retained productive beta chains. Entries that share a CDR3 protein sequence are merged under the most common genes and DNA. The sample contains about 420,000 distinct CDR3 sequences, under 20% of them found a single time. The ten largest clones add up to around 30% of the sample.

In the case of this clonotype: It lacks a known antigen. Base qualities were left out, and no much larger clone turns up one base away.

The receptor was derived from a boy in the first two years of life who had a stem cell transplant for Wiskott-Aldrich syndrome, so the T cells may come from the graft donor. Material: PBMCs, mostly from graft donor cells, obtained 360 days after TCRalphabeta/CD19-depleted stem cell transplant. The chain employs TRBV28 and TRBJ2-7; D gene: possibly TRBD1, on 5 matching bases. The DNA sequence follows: TGTGCCAGCATGGGCACAGGATTTATGGCCTACGAGCAGTACTTC. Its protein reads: CASMGTGFMAYEQYF.